Here is one T cell receptor beta chain with its context. Authors' data handling: Nucleated cell counts were estimated from reference gene primer amplification. Assay: immunoSEQ multiplex PCR; the TCRdb copy retains only in-frame clones and omits some. Clonal size and the V and J genes are those of that table, whereas D and trimming came from the DNA. This sample has around 240,000 clones, with 70% to 90% found just once. This entry is derived from a study of blood T cell repertoires in COVID-19. Recovery meant two consecutive negative NP/OP PCR tests, professional clearance, or resolved symptoms. Per germline, CDR1 SEHNR and CDR2 FQNEAQ (reference sequence). The CDR3 contains 13 residues. Trimming took off 5 bases at V and 8 bases at J, with 10 bases between the two ends.

V is TRBV7-9 and J is TRBJ1-6; D not certain. The sequencing input was PBMCs or T cells enriched from blood (not recorded which). This receptor was identified in a woman aged 45 to 65 who had recovered from COVID-19. Here the CDR3 reads CASSPTGDSPLHF. As DNA, the CDR3 is TGTGCCAGCAGCCCCACGGGTGATTCACCCCTCCACTTT.